This T cell receptor (beta chain) appears in the sequencing data of a study of CD8+ T cells in alopecia areata. Study-level information: In an open-label trial, patients got 5 to 10 mg tofacitinib twice daily.

Alopecia areata patients gave lesional scalp punch biopsies and peripheral blood samples. The CDR3 has 15 residues. In germline, CDR1 is MNHEY, CDR2 SMNVEV (reference sequence). Trimming removed 5 bases at V and 6 bases at J, with 17 bases between. RNA was isolated and reverse transcribed to cDNA, the sequencing template. TCRdb's copy holds only in-frame clones and misses some; the assay was immunoSEQ multiplex PCR. The top ten hold approximately 16% of the sample, which has roughly 150,000 clones, around 87% seen once. The gene calls are TRBV27 and TRBJ1-5, with D perhaps matching TRBD1 (6 bases). This TCR came from a human donor with alopecia areata. The sequencing used CD8+ T cells sorted from blood, collected at week 0. The CDR3 protein is CASSELGGYGQPQHF. As DNA, the CDR3 is TGTGCCAGCAGTGAATTGGGGGGCTACGGTCAGCCCCAGCATTTT.